A few counts support the clone carrying this T cell receptor beta chain. These data come from a study of early T cells in non-severe SARS-CoV-2 infection. About the research overall: With bulk RNA from unsorted whole blood as input, sequencing yielded unpaired chains.

Each cDNA molecule carried a unique molecular identifier. TCRdb redid the calling of the 5' RACE reads with MiXCR, one entry per CDR3 protein. This repertoire shows tens of thousands of distinct CDR3 sequences, around 9.3% found once; its top ten account for about 3.8%. CDR1 and CDR2 from the germline V gene are SGDLS and YYNGEE. V lost 0 bases and J lost 6, with 5 bases in between. CDR3 length equals 12 residues. J is TRBJ2-3 and V is TRBV9; a weak D match, TRBD1 (5 bases). This material consisted of whole blood, taken at baseline. The clonotype was recovered from an adult who was a healthcare worker with PCR-confirmed SARS-CoV-2 infection or an uninfected control (not recorded which). The CDR3 DNA reads as TGTGCCAGCAGCGTAGAGGGGGATACGCAGTATTTT. This encodes CASSVEGDTQYF.